This record covers a single T cell receptor beta chain. Its antigen remains unknown. TCRdb's copy holds only in-frame clones and misses some; the assay was immunoSEQ multiplex PCR. Here the sample spans around 180,000 clones, around 90% being singletons. This specimen belongs to a study of radiation and T cells in renal cell carcinoma. Study-wide results and limits: No pretreatment tumor biopsies were available for baseline clonotypes. In blood, top tumor clones expanded by 2 weeks, shrinking by 4.

Germline-derived CDR1 and CDR2 are SGHDT and YYEEEE. V was trimmed by 2 bases and J by 7 bases, leaving 7 bases between them. The length of the CDR3 is 12 residues. Time point meaning: blood 4 weeks post-SBRT, at nephrectomy. Documented treatment: 15 Gy SBRT to primary tumor, nephrectomy 4 weeks later. Nephrectomy followed 15 Gy stereotactic body radiation by 4 weeks. After SBRT, blood was collected at 2 and 4 weeks, plus baseline. Sequencing used blood, obtained from a patient whose treatment included radiotherapy and nephrectomy. This receptor was obtained from a woman aged 45 to 65 with renal cell carcinoma. This chain connects TRBV5-6 to TRBJ2-1; D unresolved. Here the CDR3 reads CASSFNGNEQFF. CDR3 sequence (DNA): TGTGCCAGCAGCTTTAACGGGAATGAGCAGTTCTTC.